This entry lists 22 T cell receptor beta chains sequenced from one sample in a study of T cell responses to AZD1222 COVID-19 vaccine. Assay: immunoSEQ multiplex PCR; the TCRdb copy retains only in-frame clones and omits some. Among some 150,000 clones listed, 90% were seen once. The material was peripheral blood, obtained on day 0 of AZD1222 vaccination. The receptors were gathered from an adult in good health.

The chain uses TRBV28 and TRBJ2-7; D gene ambiguous. Between the trimmed V and J ends, which lost 3 bases and 4 bases, there was a span of 7 bases. CDR1 is MDHEN, CDR2 SYDVKM, per germline. This CDR3 has 12 residues. The CDR3 protein is CASSLVLYEQYF. CDR3 DNA sequence: TGTGCCAGCAGTTTGGTTCTTTACGAGCAGTACTTC.

V and J are TRBV6-6 and TRBJ1-5, with D possibly TRBD1 on 5 matching bases. Trimming took off 10 bases at V and 4 bases at J, with 14 bases between the two ends. The CDR3 extends over 13 amino acids. CDR1 MNHNY and CDR2 SVGAGI come from the germline V gene (reference sequence). The CDR3 sequence: CAIGPGGNQPQHF. The DNA of the CDR3 is TGTGCCATCGGACCGGGGGGAAATCAGCCCCAGCATTTT.

The chain joins TRBV28 to TRBJ2-7; 9 bases line up with TRBD2. The V gene's germline CDR1 is MDHEN and CDR2 SYDVKM. The ends lost 5 bases at V and 6 bases at J; junction bases unmatched: 8. The CDR3 is made up of 14 amino acids. The DNA for the CDR3 is TGTGCCAGCAGTCATCAAGCGGGAGGACTCGAGCAGTACTTC. This codes for CASSHQAGGLEQYF.

This sequence joins TRBV19 and TRBJ2-1, with TRBD2 matching 12 bases. The junction had 9 bases not matched to a gene; V was cut back by 5 bases and J by 4 bases. CDR3 size: 17 residues. Per germline, CDR1 LNHDA and CDR2 SQIVND (reference sequence). Here the CDR3 DNA reads TGTGCCAGTAGTGGGTGGTCTAGCGGGAGGGATTACAATGAGCAGTTCTTC. It encodes CASSGWSSGRDYNEQFF.

J is TRBJ2-3 and V is TRBV27; 9 bases are a match to TRBD2. CDR3 size: 15 residues. The V and J ends lost 8 bases and 0 bases, in that order; junction bases with no gene match: 6. The germline V gene encodes CDR1 MNHEY and CDR2 SMNVEV (reference sequence). As DNA, the CDR3 is TGTGCCAGCTCTGGACTAGCGACTAGCACAGATACGCAGTATTTT. This gives the protein CASSGLATSTDTQYF.

V and J are TRBV19 and TRBJ1-4; D gene unclear. The CDR3 extends over 14 amino acids. CDR1 and CDR2 from the germline V gene are LNHDA and SQIVND (reference sequence). V was clipped by 3 bases and J by 8 bases, with 13 bases between them. As DNA, the CDR3 is TGTGCCAGTAGTATCGGGAGGGCAAACGAAAAACTGTTTTTT. It specifies CASSIGRANEKLFF.

This chain uses TRBV28 with TRBJ1-5, with a tentative D call TRBD1 (5 bases). The CDR3 loop spans 13 amino acids. The V and J ends lost 8 bases and 4 bases respectively, with 12 bases between them. Germline assignment: CDR1 MDHEN and CDR2 SYDVKM. CDR3 region: CASCREPNQPQHF. The CDR3 nucleotides read TGTGCCAGCTGCAGGGAACCTAATCAGCCCCAGCATTTT.

The chain employs TRBV7-2 and TRBJ1-6; 10 bases agree with TRBD1. The CDR3 length is 15 residues. V lost 4 bases, J lost 8 bases, and 5 bases stayed unmatched. CDR1 and CDR2 from the germline V gene are SGHTA and FQGNSA. This CDR3 reads CASSYGQGDYSPLHF. Written as DNA, the CDR3 is TGTGCCAGCAGCTATGGACAGGGGGACTATTCACCCCTCCACTTT. The full variable domain, rest sourced from reference TRBV7-2 and TRBJ1-6, is GAGVSQSPSNKVTEKGKDVELRCDPISGHTALYWYRQSLGQGLEFLIYFQGNSAPDKSGLPSDRFSAERTGGSVSTLTIQRTQQEDSAVYLCASSYGQGDYSPLHFGNGTRLTVT.

The CDR3 loop is CSALGDQPQHF. The DNA of the CDR3 is TGCAGTGCTTTAGGGGATCAGCCCCAGCATTTT. This chain joins TRBV20-1 and TRBJ1-5; a possible D gene is TRBD1 (5 bases). CDR3 length: 11 residues. V gave up 5 bases and J gave up 5 bases, with 7 bases separating them. The germline gives CDR1 DFQATT, CDR2 SNEGSKA (reference sequence).

The genes are TRBV11-2 and TRBJ2-1, with TRBD1 identical over 7 bases. The CDR3 spans 15 residues. In germline, CDR1 is SGHAT, CDR2 FQNNGV. The junction had 6 bases not matched to a gene; V was cut back by 5 bases and J by 2 bases. The CDR3 DNA is TGTGCCAGCAGCCCGGGCAGGGGGACCTACAATGAGCAGTTCTTC. Translating it yields CASSPGRGTYNEQFF. Filled out from reference TRBV11-2 and TRBJ2-1, the complete variable domain reads EAGVAQSPRYKIIEKRQSVAFWCNPISGHATLYWYQQILGQGPKLLIQFQNNGVVDDSQLPKDRFSAERLKGVDSTLKIQPAKLEDSAVYLCASSPGRGTYNEQFFGPGTRLTVL.

The rearrangement joins TRBV7-2 to TRBJ1-1; D is ambiguous. Germline V gene data show CDR1 as SGHTA and CDR2 as FQGNSA. The CDR3 loop spans 13 amino acids. Trimming removed 2 bases from V and 0 bases from J, with 4 bases in between. The CDR3 loop is CASSLMVNTEAFF. CDR3 nucleotide sequence: TGTGCCAGCAGCTTAATGGTGAACACTGAAGCTTTCTTT.

The J gene is TRBJ2-5, the V gene TRBV6-5, with 7 nucleotides matching TRBD1. The CDR3 runs to 16 residues. Germline V CDR1 and CDR2: MNHEY, SVGAGI. J lost 1 base, V lost 2 bases, and 7 bases had no gene match. CDR3: CASSYAGQVGQETQYF. DNA of the CDR3: TGTGCCAGCAGTTACGCTGGACAGGTGGGCCAAGAGACCCAGTACTTC.

CDR3 sequence (DNA): TGTGCCAGTAGTATAAGTAGGGCATACGAGCAGTACTTC. This encodes CASSISRAYEQYF. The chain has TRBV19 and TRBJ2-7; D unclear. CDR3 length: 13 amino acids. Germline V gives CDR1 LNHDA, CDR2 SQIVND (reference sequence). Trimming pared 2 bases from V and 4 bases from J, leaving 9 bases between. Based on the CDR3 plus reference TRBV19 and TRBJ2-7, the full variable domain is DGGITQSPKYLFRKEGQNVTLSCEQNLNHDAMYWYRQDPGQGLRLIYYSQIVNDFQKGDIAEGYSVSREKKESFPLTVTSAQKNPTAFYLCASSISRAYEQYFGPGTRLTVT.

This chain joins TRBV21-1 and TRBJ1-6; TRBD1 is the table's D call and was not checked against the DNA. TRBV21-1 is listed as a pseudogene. The CDR3 loop spans 18 amino acids. This CDR3 reads CASSKLSGHRVLNSPLHF. The CDR3 DNA reads as TGTGCCAGCAGCAAACTTTCGGGCCACAGGGTTTTGAATTCACCCCTCCACTTT.

V is TRBV2 and J is TRBJ2-3, with D unclear. CDR1 and CDR2 (germline): SNHLY, FYNNEI. Trimming took off 2 bases at V and 2 bases at J, with 14 bases between the two ends. The CDR3 totals 16 residues. CDR3 protein: CASSEHPTYSTDTQYF. The CDR3 DNA follows: TGTGCCAGCAGTGAACACCCCACCTACTCCACAGATACGCAGTATTTT.

The chain recombines TRBV29-1 with TRBJ2-1, with TRBD2 as a possible D gene (7 bases). The CDR3 has 13 residues. Germline CDR1 is SQVTM and CDR2 is ANQGSEA. Deletions cut 8 bases from V and 2 bases from J, with 13 bases between. CDR3 protein: CSTGGGPYNEQFF. In DNA form, the CDR3 reads TGCAGCACTGGGGGGGGCCCCTACAATGAGCAGTTCTTC.

This clone has just a few counts. The gene calls are TRBV4-2 and TRBJ2-7, with TRBD2 as a possible D gene (6 bases). V shed 0 bases and J shed 2 bases, with 11 bases lying between them. Germline CDR1 and CDR2: LGHNA and YNFKEQ. The CDR3 runs 15 residues. CDR3 in amino acids: CASSQEPGEAYEQYF. In DNA form, the CDR3 reads TGTGCCAGCAGCCAAGAGCCGGGGGAGGCCTACGAGCAGTACTTC.

The chain has TRBV27 and TRBJ2-1; TRBD1 might be the D (6 bases). V dropped 8 bases and J dropped 4 bases, with 12 bases sitting between them. Germline V gene lookup returns CDR1 MNHEY and CDR2 SMNVEV (reference sequence). This CDR3 is built from 13 residues. In nucleotides, the CDR3 is TGTGCCAGCGGGACATGGAGATACAATGAGCAGTTCTTC. This sequence encodes CASGTWRYNEQFF.

V and J are TRBV6-5 and TRBJ2-7; perhaps D is TRBD1 or TRBD2 (5 bases each). This CDR3 has 14 residues. Germline CDR1 reads MNHEY; CDR2 reads SVGAGI. Trimming took 5 bases from V and 5 from J, leaving 16 bases between them. The CDR3 protein is CASSTLRGADEQYF. The DNA for the CDR3 is TGTGCCAGCAGTACCCTGAGGGGCGCGGACGAGCAGTACTTC.

This sequence joins TRBV9 and TRBJ1-2; 9 bases are shared with TRBD1. The CDR3 contains 16 residues. V shed 3 bases and J 5 bases; nucleotides not matched to a gene: 11. CDR1 and CDR2 (germline): SGDLS, YYNGEE. The CDR3 DNA reads TGTGCCAGCAGCGAGGGGGGCGGGACAGGGACTTATGGCTACACCTTC. Translated: CASSEGGGTGTYGYTF.

V gene TRBV10-3 combines with J gene TRBJ2-5; D gene ambiguous. The CDR3 totals 16 residues. The V gene lost 5 bases and the J gene lost 2 bases, with 18 bases spanning the gap. CDR1 is ENHRY, CDR2 SYGVKD, per germline. In DNA form, the CDR3 reads TGTGCCATCAGTACTGCAGGTTCCCGGGCGCAAGAGACCCAGTACTTC. This translates into CAISTAGSRAQETQYF.

The chain recombines TRBV28 with TRBJ2-7, with unresolved D. V lost 4 bases and J 3 bases, leaving 22 bases between the germline ends. CDR1 and CDR2 from the germline V gene are MDHEN and SYDVKM. The CDR3 spans 17 residues. CDR3 nucleotides: TGTGCCAGCAGTTCTTCAAACCCCGGCAGGTGGAACTACGAGCAGTACTTC. Its translation: CASSSSNPGRWNYEQYF. The full variable domain, its missing parts supplied by reference TRBV28 and TRBJ2-7, is DVKVTQSSRYLVKRTGEKVFLECVQDMDHENMFWYRQDPGLGLRLIYFSYDVKMKEKGDIPEGYSVSREKKERFSLILESASTNQTSMYLCASSSSNPGRWNYEQYFGPGTRLTVT.